This T cell receptor (beta chain) comes out of a study of regulatory T cells in long-lasting Graves disease. Findings and limits, study-wide: Preferential use of TRBV28, TRBJ1-2 and TRBJ2-5 was seen in persistent disease. Persistent Graves' patients showed less TCR diversity than newly diagnosed patients showed.

Many counts were recorded for this clonotype. What it binds is unknown. With iRepertoire HTBI primers and Arm-PCR of CDR3 regions, TCR beta libraries were built. TCRdb processed the multiplex PCR reads anew with MiXCR; each CDR3 protein has one entry. Found here are hundreds of thousands of distinct CDR3 sequences, 21% of them singletons; the top ten hold roughly an eighth. This CDR3 contains 15 residues. Deletions cut 6 bases from V and 4 bases from J, with 19 bases between. Time point here: persistent/refractory GD, antithyroid drugs over 5 years with positive TRAb. The TCR library was made from RNA that had been extracted from PBMCs in TRIzol. Those enrolled as patients came out of an endocrinology department in Xi'an, China.

The specimen was peripheral blood mononuclear cells (PBMCs), collected when the disease was refractory, from a patient treated with antithyroid drugs. This TCR came from a female donor with Graves disease. J is TRBJ2-7 and V is TRBV12-3 or TRBV12-4; tentatively, D is TRBD2 (5 bases). The CDR3 region is CASSGSDGVLYEQYF. DNA of the CDR3: TGTGCCAGCAGCGGCTCGGACGGGGTGCTATACGAGCAGTACTTC.